A selection of T cell receptor beta chains follows, all from one sample in a study of beta chain features in type 1 diabetes. Sequenced by immunoSEQ multiplex PCR; TCRdb stores in-frame clones only, minus some. The sample consists of 130,000 or so clones, around a tenth of them appearing once. The sequenced material came from central memory CD4+ T cells from blood. Source of these receptors: a woman in her forties in good health. CDR3s include the opening cysteine and the closing phenylalanine or tryptophan. A D gene is named only where the DNA matches it firmly. Clone sizes are given selectively: once, few, many, or a class where the clone is expanded.

>TRBV11-2|TRBD1|few|TRBJ1-6
CASSSRTGNSPLHF
TGTGCCAGCAGCTCGAGGACAGGGAATTCACCCCTCCACTTT
>TRBV5-8|TRBD2|NA|TRBJ2-3
CASSLGLAGDGDTQYF
TGTGCCAGCAGCCTGGGACTAGCGGGGGATGGGGATACGCAGTATTTT
>TRBV7-9|NA|few|TRBJ2-3
CASSLQGPTDTQYF
TGTGCCAGCAGCTTACAGGGTCCCACAGATACGCAGTATTTT
>TRBV19|TRBD1|NA|TRBJ1-2
CASSKTGLPTSNYGYTF
TGTGCCAGTAGTAAGACAGGGCTGCCTACCTCTAACTATGGCTACACCTTC
>TRBV5-4|TRBD2|many|TRBJ2-2
CASSLTGLAGATGELFF
TGTGCCAGCAGCTTGACAGGGCTAGCGGGGGCCACCGGGGAGCTGTTTTTT
>TRBV7-6|NA|NA|TRBJ2-1
CASSLEGASSYNEQFF
TGTGCCAGCAGCTTAGAAGGGGCAAGCTCCTACAATGAGCAGTTCTTC
>TRBV6-5|NA|NA|TRBJ1-5
CASRQRTAEVQPQHF
TGTGCCAGCAGACAACGAACAGCGGAGGTACAGCCCCAGCATTTT
>TRBV6-1|TRBD2|NA|TRBJ2-3
CASRAGGGNKQYF
TGTGCCAGCAGAGCGGGAGGAGGGAACAAGCAGTATTTT
>TRBV5-1|NA|NA|TRBJ1-4
CASSFSPTGSGEKLFF
TGCGCCAGCAGCTTTTCACCTACAGGGTCGGGTGAAAAACTGTTTTTT
>TRBV18|TRBD1|NA|TRBJ1-1
CASSPSGQGANTEAFF
TGTGCCAGCTCACCTTCGGGACAGGGGGCGAACACTGAAGCTTTCTTT
>TRBV6-5|NA|NA|TRBJ1-4
CASSYQPRGNEKLFF
TGTGCCAGCAGTTATCAACCCCGGGGGAATGAAAAACTGTTTTTT
>TRBV11-3|NA|few|TRBJ2-1
CASSLWAGVEYNEQFF
TGTGCCAGCAGCCTCTGGGCCGGGGTGGAATACAATGAGCAGTTCTTC
>TRBV7-2|TRBD2|few|TRBJ2-1
CASSQQRGDYNEQFF
TGTGCCAGCAGCCAACAGCGGGGGGATTACAATGAGCAGTTCTTC
>TRBV5-1|TRBD1|NA|TRBJ2-3
CASSIDRGRSDTQYF
TGCGCCAGCAGCATAGACAGGGGGCGGTCAGATACGCAGTATTTT
>TRBV7-2|NA|many|TRBJ1-1
CASSKYSGNTEAFF
TGTGCCAGCAGCAAATATTCAGGGAACACTGAAGCTTTCTTT
>TRBV7-2|NA|few|TRBJ1-4
CASSSLGRGDEKLFF
TGTGCCAGCAGCTCCCTGGGGAGGGGAGATGAAAAACTGTTTTTT
>TRBV5-1|NA|few|TRBJ2-4
CASSPEGRTKNIQYF
TGCGCCAGCAGCCCCGAGGGTCGGACCAAAAACATTCAGTACTTC
>TRBV6-1|NA|NA|TRBJ1-2
CASSFAGNPVLYTF
TGTGCCAGCAGTTTTGCCGGGAACCCAGTACTCTACACCTTC
>TRBV4-2|NA|NA|TRBJ1-1
CASSQVGGNTEAFF
TGTGCCAGCAGCCAAGTCGGCGGAAACACTGAAGCTTTCTTT
>TRBV5-4|TRBD2|NA|TRBJ2-7
CASSIRLAGVYEQYF
TGTGCCAGCAGCATCCGACTAGCGGGGGTCTACGAGCAGTACTTC
>TRBV25-1|TRBD2|NA|TRBJ2-3
CASRIALAGSHTQYF
TGTGCCAGCAGAATCGCGCTAGCGGGGAGCCATACGCAGTATTTT
>TRBV9|TRBD1|NA|TRBJ1-6
CASSVAPQGNNSPLHF
TGTGCCAGCAGCGTAGCCCCACAGGGGAATAATTCACCCCTCCACTTT
>TRBV6-6|TRBD2|few|TRBJ2-3
CASSYSGGAADTQYF
TGTGCCAGCAGCTACAGCGGGGGGGCGGCAGATACGCAGTATTTT
>TRBV5-1|TRBD2|many|TRBJ2-1
CASSRTTTSGGAHNEQFF
TGCGCCAGCAGCCGTACAACGACTAGCGGGGGGGCCCACAATGAGCAGTTCTTC
>TRBV6-5|NA|NA|TRBJ1-5
CASSRQQLPQHF
TGTGCCAGCAGTCGACAACAGCTGCCCCAGCATTTT
>TRBV5-1|TRBD2|once|TRBJ2-3
CASSVGGAVGDTQYF
TGCGCCAGCAGCGTCGGGGGGGCCGTAGGAGATACGCAGTATTTT
>TRBV5-6|TRBD2|few|TRBJ2-2
CASSLVHGGGVPRELFF
TGTGCCAGCAGCTTGGTTCATGGCGGGGGAGTCCCCCGGGAGCTGTTTTTT
>TRBV6-5|NA|NA|TRBJ1-5
CASSGRDNQPQHF
TGTGCCAGCTCGGGCAGGGACAATCAGCCCCAGCATTTT
>TRBV2|TRBD1|few|TRBJ1-5
CASSRQGFGNQPQHF
TGTGCCAGCAGTCGACAGGGGTTTGGCAATCAGCCCCAGCATTTT
>TRBV15|NA|NA|TRBJ2-3
CAIEEWGTDTQYF
TGTGCCATCGAGGAGTGGGGCACAGATACGCAGTATTTT
>TRBV9|NA|NA|TRBJ1-1
CASNVVDSAGTEAFF
TGTGCCAGCAACGTAGTGGACAGCGCGGGCACTGAAGCTTTCTTT
>TRBV9|TRBD1|NA|TRBJ2-6
CASSTRDRVHTGANVLTF
TGTGCCAGCAGCACCCGGGACAGGGTACATACTGGGGCCAACGTCCTGACTTTC
>TRBV6-5|NA|few|TRBJ2-2
CASSYKGFSTGELFF
TGTGCCAGCAGTTATAAGGGGTTTAGCACCGGGGAGCTGTTTTTT
>TRBV9|TRBD1|NA|TRBJ1-1
CASSVVGGGTGRMNTEAFF
TGTGCCAGCAGCGTAGTAGGGGGAGGGACAGGTCGGATGAACACTGAAGCTTTCTTT
>TRBV5-1|TRBD2|many|TRBJ2-1
CASSLRTSGVYNEQFF
TGCGCCAGCAGCTTGCGGACTAGCGGGGTCTACAATGAGCAGTTCTTC
>TRBV11-2|NA|many|TRBJ2-3
CASSLDSRSDTQYF
TGTGCCAGCAGCCTGGACAGTAGGTCAGATACGCAGTATTTT
>TRBV5-4|NA|NA|TRBJ2-2
CASSRDTSNTGELFF
TGTGCCAGCAGCCGAGACACGTCGAACACCGGGGAGCTGTTTTTT
>TRBV7-2|NA|NA|TRBJ2-3
CASSRMSSQALSSDTQYF
TGTGCCAGCAGCCGCATGTCCAGTCAGGCCCTCTCTAGCGATACGCAGTATTTT
>TRBV2|TRBD1|NA|TRBJ1-1
CASSEVGGTGRTEAFF
TGTGCCAGCAGTGAAGTTGGGGGGACAGGGCGGACTGAAGCTTTCTTT
>TRBV19|TRBD1|NA|TRBJ2-5
CASSIRGRGETQYF
TGTGCCAGTAGTATCAGGGGGCGAGGGGAGACCCAGTACTTC
>TRBV6-6|NA|NA|TRBJ1-1
CASSRQEAGAFF
TGTGCCAGCAGCCGACAGGAAGCTGGAGCTTTCTTT
>TRBV5-4|TRBD2|NA|TRBJ2-7
CASSLSAGGFYEQYF
TGTGCCAGCAGCTTGTCGGCGGGGGGGTTTTACGAGCAGTACTTC
>TRBV6-6|TRBD1|many|TRBJ1-1
CASSETGGVTEAFF
TGTGCCAGCAGCGAGACAGGGGGAGTCACTGAAGCTTTCTTT